These 10 T cell receptor beta chains were all obtained from the same sample, sequenced in a study of blood T cell repertoires in COVID-19. Clones were sequenced by immunoSEQ multiplex PCR, and TCRdb holds only the in-frame ones, with some missing. The table lists about 160,000 clones, roughly 85% of them singletons. Sequencing was done on a sample of PBMCs or T cells enriched from blood (not recorded which). The receptors were gathered from a woman in her forties or fifties who had recovered from COVID-19.

The V call is TRBV4-3, the J call TRBJ2-1; 7 bases align to TRBD2. This CDR3 comprises 17 residues. With 0 bases clipped from V and 2 bases from J, the junction kept 7 bases outside the gene matches. Germline-derived CDR1 and CDR2 are LGHNA and YSLEER. The CDR3 nucleotides are TGCGCCAGCAGCCAAGATAATGCGGGAGAGGCCTACAATGAGCAGTTCTTC. This encodes CASSQDNAGEAYNEQFF.

The chain carries TRBV6-4 and TRBJ2-6, with D perhaps matching TRBD2 (7 bases). The CDR3 covers 16 residues. The germline CDR1 and CDR2 sequences are MRHNA and SNTAGT. Trimming took off 7 bases at V and 2 bases at J, with 15 bases between the two ends. The CDR3 nucleotides read TGTGCCAGCAATCCAGGGGAGGGGCCTGGGGCCAACGTCCTGACTTTC. It translates to CASNPGEGPGANVLTF.

The chain employs TRBV11-3 and TRBJ2-1, with D maybe TRBD2 (5 bases). With 5 bases removed from V and 0 bases from J, the gap between germline ends came to 17 bases. The CDR3 sequence is 17 residues long. CDR1 is SGHNT, CDR2 YENEEA, per germline. The CDR3 protein is CASSLSQDSDSYNEQFF. In nucleotides, the CDR3 is TGTGCCAGCAGCCTTTCCCAGGACTCCGACTCCTACAATGAGCAGTTCTTC.

This clone was seen only a few times. The rearrangement links TRBV9 to TRBJ1-1; the D gene is possibly TRBD1 (5 bases). The CDR3 runs 13 residues. In germline, CDR1 is SGDLS, CDR2 YYNGEE. V was trimmed by 4 bases and J by 4 bases, leaving 11 bases between them. The CDR3 region has the DNA TGTGCCAGCAGCCTCGGGGGGGTCACTGAAGCTTTCTTT. Protein product: CASSLGGVTEAFF.

The J gene is TRBJ1-1, the V gene TRBV4-1; D not resolved. The ends were cut back, 0 bases at V and 3 bases at J, with 5 bases in the middle. In germline, CDR1 is MGHRA, CDR2 YSYEKL. The length of the CDR3 is 13 residues. CDR3: CASSQDQDTEAFF. As DNA, the CDR3 is TGCGCCAGCAGCCAAGACCAGGACACTGAAGCTTTCTTT.

A few counts support this clone. The chain has TRBV7-2 and TRBJ1-1; 10 bases line up with TRBD1. CDR1 is SGHTA, CDR2 FQGNSA, per germline. Trimming took 0 bases from V and 9 from J; bases not matched to a gene: 7. The CDR3 spans 15 residues. CDR3 region: CASSLAGQGSGKAFF. The CDR3, as DNA: TGTGCCAGCAGCTTAGCGGGACAGGGGAGCGGTAAAGCTTTCTTT.

J is TRBJ1-2 and V is TRBV12-3 or TRBV12-4; D is uncertain. V dropped 1 base and J dropped 5 bases, with 5 bases sitting between them. The CDR3 runs 12 residues. The CDR3 region has the DNA TGTGCCAGCAGTTTAGTAGAGTATGGCTACACCTTC. It codes for CASSLVEYGYTF.

This clone was observed once. This rearrangement joins TRBV6-5 to TRBJ1-1, with a possible D match to TRBD1 (5 bases). Germline V gives CDR1 MNHEY, CDR2 SVGAGI. The ends were cut back, 6 bases at V and 1 base at J, with 12 bases in the middle. CDR3 length: 14 amino acids. The CDR3 nucleotides read TGTGCCAGCAGACCGGGGGGAGAGAACACTGAAGCTTTCTTT. This sequence encodes CASRPGGENTEAFF.

The V call is TRBV6-2 or TRBV6-3, the J call TRBJ2-3, with D possibly matching TRBD1 (7 bases). Trimming left V 5 bases short and J 0 bases short, with 15 bases between. Germline V gene data show CDR1 as MNHEY and CDR2 as SVGEGT. There are 16 residues in the CDR3. For the CDR3, the DNA is TGTGCCAGCAGTGAGGGGGCCGGAGGGAGCACAGATACGCAGTATTTT. Translating gives CASSEGAGGSTDTQYF.

This chain links TRBV9 with TRBJ2-3; TRBD1 might be the D (5 bases). The germline CDR1 and CDR2 sequences are SGDLS and YYNGEE. The CDR3 has 16 residues. The V and J ends lost 0 bases and 2 bases respectively, with 13 bases between them. The CDR3 here is CASSVEGEPITDTQYF. For the CDR3, the DNA is TGTGCCAGCAGCGTAGAAGGGGAACCTATCACAGATACGCAGTATTTT.